The next 9 T cell receptor beta chains were all read from a single sample in a study of OX40 agonist ivuxolimab in advanced cancers. The data were produced by immunoSEQ multiplex PCR, yet TCRdb's version contains in-frame clones alone and is incomplete. The sample carries some 100,000 clones, 90% recorded once. The material sequenced was CD4+ or CD8+ T cells sorted from blood, taken in a trial of the OX40 agonist ivuxolimab. These TCRs come from an adult with an advanced solid tumor such as melanoma, head and neck, liver or kidney cancer.

This CDR3 is CASSHIPGTRNIQYF. The CDR3 DNA follows: TGTGCCAGCAGCCACATACCCGGGACTAGGAACATTCAGTACTTC. V is TRBV6-6 and J is TRBJ2-4; TRBD2 aligns across 8 bases. With 6 bases clipped from V and 7 bases from J, the junction kept 11 bases outside the gene matches. The CDR3 loop spans 15 amino acids. Germline V gene sequence: CDR1 MNHNY, CDR2 SVGAGI (reference sequence).

This chain links TRBV5-1 with TRBJ2-2, with D uncertain. This CDR3 region has 15 residues. Germline CDR1 SGHRS, CDR2 YFSETQ. The V end was cut by 1 base, the J end by 0 bases, with 7 bases between. This chain's CDR3 is CASSLSTANTGELFF. In DNA, the CDR3 is TGCGCCAGCAGCTTGAGCACCGCGAACACCGGGGAGCTGTTTTTT.

The CDR3 sequence is CASSYREAKETQYF. The CDR3 DNA sequence: TGTGCCAGCAGTTACAGGGAGGCTAAAGAGACCCAGTACTTC. The rearrangement links TRBV6-6 to TRBJ2-5; tentative D call: TRBD2 (6 bases). CDR1 is MNHNY, CDR2 SVGAGI, per germline (reference sequence). V was pared by 2 bases and J by 3 bases, with 10 bases between. The CDR3 has 14 residues.

The CDR3 DNA reads TGTGCCAGCAGTCCCGCCGGCAGAGACAATGAGCAGTTCTTC. Protein product: CASSPAGRDNEQFF. The chain is built from TRBV28 and TRBJ2-1; D unresolved. Trimming removed 5 bases at V and 5 bases at J, with 13 bases between. The CDR3 covers 14 residues. Germline V gene sequence: CDR1 MDHEN, CDR2 SYDVKM.

DNA of the CDR3: TGCGCCAGCAGTAGGGACACCGGGGAGCTGTTTTTT. This gives the protein CASSRDTGELFF. The chain employs TRBV5-1 and TRBJ2-2; D is ambiguous. Germline lookup yields CDR1 SGHRS and CDR2 YFSETQ. This CDR3 comprises 12 residues. V dropped 5 bases and J dropped 3 bases, with 5 bases sitting between them.

The chain combines TRBV7-9 with TRBJ1-4, with D possibly being TRBD1 (5 bases). This CDR3 has 15 residues. Trimming left V 4 bases short and J 7 bases short, with 16 bases between. Looked up from germline, CDR1 is SEHNR and CDR2 is FQNEAQ (reference sequence). In nucleotides, the CDR3 is TGTGCCAGCAGCTCGGACCGGGACTTAAGTGAAAAACTGTTTTTT. Its protein product is CASSSDRDLSEKLFF.

The V gene is TRBV11-2, the J gene TRBJ2-2; D is unclear. CDR1 and CDR2 (germline): SGHAT, FQNNGV. The CDR3 contains 15 residues. Trimming stripped 5 bases from V and 1 base from J, with 11 bases between. This CDR3 is CASSISQLNTGELFF. DNA of the CDR3: TGTGCCAGCAGCATCAGCCAATTGAACACCGGGGAGCTGTTTTTT. Looking up the rest from reference TRBV11-2 and TRBJ2-2 gives the full variable domain: EAGVAQSPRYKIIEKRQSVAFWCNPISGHATLYWYQQILGQGPKLLIQFQNNGVVDDSQLPKDRFSAERLKGVDSTLKIQPAKLEDSAVYLCASSISQLNTGELFFGEGSRLTVL.

This clone was counted ten times or more. The chain employs TRBV9 and TRBJ1-3; no definite D call. This CDR3 has 16 residues. V gave up 4 bases and J gave up 0 bases, with 14 bases separating them. Germline V gene data show CDR1 as SGDLS and CDR2 as YYNGEE. The CDR3 region has the DNA TGTGCCAGCAGCCCTAGAGGCGTGCACTCTGGAAACACCATATATTTT. Translating it yields CASSPRGVHSGNTIYF.

This clone is a singleton in its sample. The chain couples TRBV21-1 to TRBJ1-4; the DNA was not used to check the table's D call, TRBD1. TRBV21-1 is an annotated pseudogene. The CDR3 runs 13 residues. This chain's CDR3 is CASLGRGSEKLFF. The CDR3 nucleotides are TGTGCCAGTCTGGGCAGGGGATCCGAAAAACTGTTTTTT.